This TCR beta chain was recorded in a study of T cell responses to AZD1222 COVID-19 vaccine. Details on this clone: Antigen specificity is unknown.

Trimming took 6 bases from V and 0 from J; bases not matched to a gene: 2. This CDR3 spans 15 amino acids. Germline V gives CDR1 MNHEY, CDR2 SVGAGI. Findings of the study overall: Repertoire collection took place solely once the T cell response had peaked. Unmutated variant regions are reportedly targeted by nearly half of spike-specific TCRs.

This table comes from immunoSEQ multiplex PCR, and its TCRdb copy is limited to in-frame clones, with some not included. The sample has under 150,000 clones, around 90% seen once. The chain employs TRBV6-5 and TRBJ2-3; 11 nucleotides agree with TRBD2. This receptor was obtained from an adult who received the AZD1222 COVID-19 vaccine. Sequences were derived from peripheral blood, sampled 28 days after the second AZD1222 dose. The CDR3 coding sequence is TGTGCCAGCAGGACTAGCGGGATGAGCACAGATACGCAGTATTTT. This gives the protein CASRTSGMSTDTQYF.